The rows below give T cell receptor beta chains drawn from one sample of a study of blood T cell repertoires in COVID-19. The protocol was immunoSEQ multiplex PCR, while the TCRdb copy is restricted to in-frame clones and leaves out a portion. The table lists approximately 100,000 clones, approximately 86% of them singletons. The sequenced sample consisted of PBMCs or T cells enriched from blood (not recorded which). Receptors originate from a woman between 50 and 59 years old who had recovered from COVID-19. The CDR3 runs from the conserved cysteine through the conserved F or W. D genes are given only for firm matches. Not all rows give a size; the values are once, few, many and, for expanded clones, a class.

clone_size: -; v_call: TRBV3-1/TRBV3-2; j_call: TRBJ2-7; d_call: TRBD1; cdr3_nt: TGTGCCAGCAGCCCACAGACAGGGGGGACGTACGAGCAGTACTTC; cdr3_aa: CASSPQTGGTYEQYF
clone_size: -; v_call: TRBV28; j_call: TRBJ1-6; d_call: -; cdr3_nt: TGTGCCAGCAGTTTAACCTCCGGGAGCTCCTATAATTCACCCCTCCACTTT; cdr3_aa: CASSLTSGSSYNSPLHF
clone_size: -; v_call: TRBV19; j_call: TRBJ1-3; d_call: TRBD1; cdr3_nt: TGTGCCAGTAGTGGACAGGGTGACTCTGGAAACACCATATATTTT; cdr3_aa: CASSGQGDSGNTIYF
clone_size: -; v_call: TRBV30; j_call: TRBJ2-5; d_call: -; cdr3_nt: TGTGCCTGGAGCAGGGGCGACGGTAGAGGTCGAGAGACCCAGTACTTC; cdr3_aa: CAWSRGDGRGRETQYF
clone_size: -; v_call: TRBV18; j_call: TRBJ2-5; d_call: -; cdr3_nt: TGTGCCAGCTCGCGACAAGAGACCCAGTACTTC; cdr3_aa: CASSRQETQYF
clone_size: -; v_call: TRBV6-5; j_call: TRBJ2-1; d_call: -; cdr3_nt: TGTGCCAGCATATTGAGGGAGCCAGGAAATGAGCAGTTCTTC; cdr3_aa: CASILREPGNEQFF
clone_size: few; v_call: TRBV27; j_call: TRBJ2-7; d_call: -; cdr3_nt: TGTGCCAGCAGTTTCACTACTAGCTCCTACGAGCAGTACTTC; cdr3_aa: CASSFTTSSYEQYF
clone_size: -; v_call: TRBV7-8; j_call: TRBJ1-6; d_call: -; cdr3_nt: TGTGCCAGCAGCCCTGTAGGGAGCTCCTATAATTCACCCCTCCACTTT; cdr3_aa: CASSPVGSSYNSPLHF
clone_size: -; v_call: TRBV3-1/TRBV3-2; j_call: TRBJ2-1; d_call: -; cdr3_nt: TGTGCCAGCAGCCAGGGGGGGGCATTCTACAATGAGCAGTTCTTC; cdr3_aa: CASSQGGAFYNEQFF
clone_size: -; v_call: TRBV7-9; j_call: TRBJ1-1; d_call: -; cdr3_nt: TGTGCCAGCAGCCTGGGGAACAGGGATCACACTGAAGCTTTCTTT; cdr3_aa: CASSLGNRDHTEAFF
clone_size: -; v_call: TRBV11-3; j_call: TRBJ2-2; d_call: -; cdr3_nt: TGTGCCAGCAGCTTAGATGGGTCTGGCGGGCTGGGCGGGGAGCTGTTTTTT; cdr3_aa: CASSLDGSGGLGGELFF
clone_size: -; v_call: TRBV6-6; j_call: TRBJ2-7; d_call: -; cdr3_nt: TGTGCCAGCAGTTTTACCGGCGGAAAATACGAGCAGTACTTC; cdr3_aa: CASSFTGGKYEQYF
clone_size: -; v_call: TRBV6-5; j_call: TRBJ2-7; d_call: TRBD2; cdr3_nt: TGTGCCAGCAGGCCCTCGGGAGGGTACGAGCAGTACTTC; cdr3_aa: CASRPSGGYEQYF
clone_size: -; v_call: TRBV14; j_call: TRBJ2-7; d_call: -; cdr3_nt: TGTGCCAGCAGCCAAGATTGGGGGACTCTACCCTACGAGCAGTACTTC; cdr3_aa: CASSQDWGTLPYEQYF
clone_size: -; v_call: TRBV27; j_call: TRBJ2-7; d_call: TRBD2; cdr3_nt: TGTGCCAGCAGTTTAGCGGGGGACTACGAGCAGTACTTC; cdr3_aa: CASSLAGDYEQYF
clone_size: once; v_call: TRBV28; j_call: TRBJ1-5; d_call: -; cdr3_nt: TGTGCCAGCAGCCCCCCGGGGAGGGAGGGGAGCAATCAGCCCCAGCATTTT; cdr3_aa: CASSPPGREGSNQPQHF
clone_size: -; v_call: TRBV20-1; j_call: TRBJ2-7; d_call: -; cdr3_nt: TGCAGTGCTAGCGACAGGGAGCAGTACTTC; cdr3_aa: CSASDREQYF
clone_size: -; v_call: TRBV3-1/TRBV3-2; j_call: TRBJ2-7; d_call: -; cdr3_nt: TGTGCCAGCAGCCAAGTCGGGACACCCTCCTACGAGCAGTACTTC; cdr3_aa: CASSQVGTPSYEQYF
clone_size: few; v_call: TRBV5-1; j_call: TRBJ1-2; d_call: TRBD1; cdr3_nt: TGCGCCAGCAGCCCAGGGACAGCGGAGTATGGCTACACCTTC; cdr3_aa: CASSPGTAEYGYTF
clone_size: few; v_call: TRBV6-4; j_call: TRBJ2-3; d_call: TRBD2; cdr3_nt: TGTGCCAGCAGTGACTCTAGCGGGGGGGCAGATACGCAGTATTTT; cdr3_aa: CASSDSSGGADTQYF
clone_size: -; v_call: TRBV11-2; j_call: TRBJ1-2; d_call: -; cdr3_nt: TGTGCCAGCAGCTTTCCCCTTCTGAGGTTTGGCTATGGCTACACCTTC; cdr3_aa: CASSFPLLRFGYGYTF
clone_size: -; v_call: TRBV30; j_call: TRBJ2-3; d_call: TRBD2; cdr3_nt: TGTGCCTGGGAGCGGGGGGACAGCACAGATACGCAGTATTTT; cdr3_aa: CAWERGDSTDTQYF
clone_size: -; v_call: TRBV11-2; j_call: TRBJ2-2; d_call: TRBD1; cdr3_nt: TGTGCCAGCAGCAGCTGGGGACAGGGATATAACACCGGGGAGCTGTTTTTT; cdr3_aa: CASSSWGQGYNTGELFF
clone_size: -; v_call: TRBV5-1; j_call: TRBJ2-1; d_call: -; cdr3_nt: TGCGCCAGCAGTCTAGTCTCCTACAATGAGCAGTTCTTC; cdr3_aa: CASSLVSYNEQFF
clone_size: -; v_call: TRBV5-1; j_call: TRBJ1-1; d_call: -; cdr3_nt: TGCGCCAGCAGCCTCTCGGACAGACTGAACACTGAAGCTTTCTTT; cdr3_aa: CASSLSDRLNTEAFF
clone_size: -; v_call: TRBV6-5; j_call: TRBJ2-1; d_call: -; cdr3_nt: TGTGCCAGCAGTCCTGGAGGTCCAGGGACAAATGAGCAGTTCTTC; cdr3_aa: CASSPGGPGTNEQFF
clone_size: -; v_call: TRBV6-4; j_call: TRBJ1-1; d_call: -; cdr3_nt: TGTGCCAGCAGAGCGGACAGTTTGAACACTGAAGCTTTCTTT; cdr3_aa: CASRADSLNTEAFF
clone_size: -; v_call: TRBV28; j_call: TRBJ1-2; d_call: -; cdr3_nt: TGTGCCAGCAATCCACAGAACTATGGCTACACCTTC; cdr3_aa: CASNPQNYGYTF
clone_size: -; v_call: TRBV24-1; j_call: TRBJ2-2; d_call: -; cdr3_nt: TGTGCCACCAGTGATATGGGGGCTCGAGGGGAGCTGTTTTTT; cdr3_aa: CATSDMGARGELFF
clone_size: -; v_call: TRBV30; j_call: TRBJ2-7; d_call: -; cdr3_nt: TGTGCCTGGAGTGAGGGGTCTGGCGAGCAGTACTTC; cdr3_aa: CAWSEGSGEQYF
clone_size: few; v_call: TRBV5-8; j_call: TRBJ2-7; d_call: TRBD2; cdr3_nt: TGTGCCAGCAGCTCTAGACTAGCCGACTACGAGCAGTACTTC; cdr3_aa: CASSSRLADYEQYF
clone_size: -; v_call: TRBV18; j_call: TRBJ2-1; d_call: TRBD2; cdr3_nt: TGTGCCAGCTCACCTAGTAATGGGGGGGAACGTAACAATGAGCAGTTCTTC; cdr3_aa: CASSPSNGGERNNEQFF
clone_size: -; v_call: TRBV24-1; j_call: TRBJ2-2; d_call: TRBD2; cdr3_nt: TGTGCCACCAGAGCCGGGACTAGCGGGGGGCGGAACACCGGGGAGCTGTTTTTT; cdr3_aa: CATRAGTSGGRNTGELFF
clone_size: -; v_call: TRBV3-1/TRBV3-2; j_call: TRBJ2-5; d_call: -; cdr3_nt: TGTGCCAGCAGCCAAGATGGGGTAAGCGGTTGGGAGACCCAGTACTTC; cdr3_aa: CASSQDGVSGWETQYF
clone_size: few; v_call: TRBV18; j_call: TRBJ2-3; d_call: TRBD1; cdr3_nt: TGTGCCAGCTCATCGACAGGGGGGAAAGATACGCAGTATTTT; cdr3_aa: CASSSTGGKDTQYF
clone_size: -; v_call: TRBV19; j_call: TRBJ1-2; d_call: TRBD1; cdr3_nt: TGTGCCAGTAGTTTTTCAGGGGGCGTTGATGGCTACACCTTC; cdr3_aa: CASSFSGGVDGYTF
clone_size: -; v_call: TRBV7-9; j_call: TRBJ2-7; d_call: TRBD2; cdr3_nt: TGTGCCAGCAGCTCATTGGGGCTAGCGGGGGACGAGCAGTACTTC; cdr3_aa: CASSSLGLAGDEQYF
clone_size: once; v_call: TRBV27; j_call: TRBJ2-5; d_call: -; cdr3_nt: TGTGCCAGCTCAAATCCCGGCGGAAAGACCCAGTACTTC; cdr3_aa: CASSNPGGKTQYF
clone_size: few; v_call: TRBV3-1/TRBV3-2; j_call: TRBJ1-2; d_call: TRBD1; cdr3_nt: TGTGCCAGCAGCCAAGGGACAGGGATATTTGTGGGCGGCTACACCTTC; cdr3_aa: CASSQGTGIFVGGYTF
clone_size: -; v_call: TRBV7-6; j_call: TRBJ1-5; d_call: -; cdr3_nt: TGTGCCAGCAGCTTAGCTTTCGGTAGCAATCAGCCCCAGCATTTT; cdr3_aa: CASSLAFGSNQPQHF
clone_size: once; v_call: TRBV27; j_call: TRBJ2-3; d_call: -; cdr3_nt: TGTGCCAGCAGTTCTCTCCTCGGTCTGCGCACAGATACGCAGTATTTT; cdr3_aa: CASSSLLGLRTDTQYF
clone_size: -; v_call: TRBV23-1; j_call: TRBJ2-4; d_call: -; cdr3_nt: TGCGCCAGCAGACCCCCATCCGCAGCGCGGTATTCCAAAAACATTCAGTACTTC; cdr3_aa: CASRPPSAARYSKNIQYF
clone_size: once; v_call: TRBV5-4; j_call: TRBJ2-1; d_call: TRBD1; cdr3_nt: TGTGCCAGCAGCTTGGGGTCCAGACAGGGGTCTGGTGAGCAGTTCTTC; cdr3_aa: CASSLGSRQGSGEQFF
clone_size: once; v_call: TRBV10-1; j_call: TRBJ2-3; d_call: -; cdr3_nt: TGCGCCAGCAGAGTTAAAGGACTTGGAAATACGCAGTATTTT; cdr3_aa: CASRVKGLGNTQYF
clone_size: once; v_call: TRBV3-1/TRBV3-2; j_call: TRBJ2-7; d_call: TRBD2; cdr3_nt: TGTGCCAGCAGCGAAAGACTAGCGGGAGGTACCTACGAGCAGTACTTC; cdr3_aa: CASSERLAGGTYEQYF
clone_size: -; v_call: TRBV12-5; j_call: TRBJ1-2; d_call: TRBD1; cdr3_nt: TGTGCTTCAGGGACAGGGGGTAACTATGGCTACACCTTC; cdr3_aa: CASGTGGNYGYTF
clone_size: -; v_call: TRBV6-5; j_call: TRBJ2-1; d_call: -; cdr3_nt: TGTGCCAGCAGGAAACCCCACGGGGGTTCTGAGCAGTTCTTC; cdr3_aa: CASRKPHGGSEQFF
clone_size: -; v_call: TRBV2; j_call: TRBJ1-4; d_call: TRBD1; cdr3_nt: TGTGCCAGCAGCAACCACAGGGGAACGACAAAACTGTTTTTT; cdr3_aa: CASSNHRGTTKLFF
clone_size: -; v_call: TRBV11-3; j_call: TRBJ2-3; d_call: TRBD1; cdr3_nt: TGTGCCAGCAGCTCCCCAGGGACAGGGAAAGATACGCAGTATTTT; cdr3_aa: CASSSPGTGKDTQYF
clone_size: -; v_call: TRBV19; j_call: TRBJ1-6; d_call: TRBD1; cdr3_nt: TGTGCCAGTGCGACCGGGACAGCAAATTCACCCCTCCACTTT; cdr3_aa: CASATGTANSPLHF
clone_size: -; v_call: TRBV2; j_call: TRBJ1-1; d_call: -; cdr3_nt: TGTGCCAGCAGTGAGCCGGGAGGGAAGAACACTGAAGCTTTCTTT; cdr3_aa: CASSEPGGKNTEAFF
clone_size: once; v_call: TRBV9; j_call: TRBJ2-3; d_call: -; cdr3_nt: TGTGCCAGCAGCGCCACAGGGAGCACAGATACGCAGTATTTT; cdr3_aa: CASSATGSTDTQYF
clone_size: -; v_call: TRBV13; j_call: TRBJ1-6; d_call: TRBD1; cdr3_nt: TGTGCCAGCAGCTTGGGGACAGTTAATTCACCCCTCCACTTT; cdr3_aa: CASSLGTVNSPLHF
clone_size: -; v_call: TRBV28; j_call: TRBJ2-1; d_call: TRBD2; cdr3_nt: TGTGCCAGCAGCTGGCCCCCAGCGGGAGAGCAGTTCTTC; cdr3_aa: CASSWPPAGEQFF
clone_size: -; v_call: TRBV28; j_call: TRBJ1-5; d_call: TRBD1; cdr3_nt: TGTGCCAGCAGTGACCTAGACAGGGGTGGCAATCAGCCCCAGCATTTT; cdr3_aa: CASSDLDRGGNQPQHF